The sequence of this TCR beta chain was determined in a study of vaccination and CD4 T cells after COVID-19. Indicated treatment: roughly 11-day PBMC culture with coronavirus spike peptide pools or control peptides (ViraFEST assay). The CDR3 totals 16 residues. Trimming took off 6 bases at V and 0 bases at J, with 17 bases between the two ends. From germline, CDR1 is DFQATT and CDR2 SNEGSKA (reference sequence). Sequencing of the DNA from cultured CD4+ T cells was carried out with the Oncomine TCR Beta short-read assay. TCRdb reanalysed the PCR reads using MiXCR and keeps one entry per CDR3 protein. This sample has about 10,000 distinct CDR3 sequences, with less than 55% found just once. Concerning this clonotype: Its antigen is not known.

The source is a human donor who had recovered from COVID-19. The chain employs TRBV20-1 and TRBJ1-4; weak D call: TRBD1 (6 bases). Material: CD4+ T cells from blood, cultured in vitro. This CDR3 is CSAPTGVSATNEKLFF. As DNA, the CDR3 is TGCAGTGCGCCGACAGGAGTCTCTGCAACTAATGAAAAACTGTTTTTT.